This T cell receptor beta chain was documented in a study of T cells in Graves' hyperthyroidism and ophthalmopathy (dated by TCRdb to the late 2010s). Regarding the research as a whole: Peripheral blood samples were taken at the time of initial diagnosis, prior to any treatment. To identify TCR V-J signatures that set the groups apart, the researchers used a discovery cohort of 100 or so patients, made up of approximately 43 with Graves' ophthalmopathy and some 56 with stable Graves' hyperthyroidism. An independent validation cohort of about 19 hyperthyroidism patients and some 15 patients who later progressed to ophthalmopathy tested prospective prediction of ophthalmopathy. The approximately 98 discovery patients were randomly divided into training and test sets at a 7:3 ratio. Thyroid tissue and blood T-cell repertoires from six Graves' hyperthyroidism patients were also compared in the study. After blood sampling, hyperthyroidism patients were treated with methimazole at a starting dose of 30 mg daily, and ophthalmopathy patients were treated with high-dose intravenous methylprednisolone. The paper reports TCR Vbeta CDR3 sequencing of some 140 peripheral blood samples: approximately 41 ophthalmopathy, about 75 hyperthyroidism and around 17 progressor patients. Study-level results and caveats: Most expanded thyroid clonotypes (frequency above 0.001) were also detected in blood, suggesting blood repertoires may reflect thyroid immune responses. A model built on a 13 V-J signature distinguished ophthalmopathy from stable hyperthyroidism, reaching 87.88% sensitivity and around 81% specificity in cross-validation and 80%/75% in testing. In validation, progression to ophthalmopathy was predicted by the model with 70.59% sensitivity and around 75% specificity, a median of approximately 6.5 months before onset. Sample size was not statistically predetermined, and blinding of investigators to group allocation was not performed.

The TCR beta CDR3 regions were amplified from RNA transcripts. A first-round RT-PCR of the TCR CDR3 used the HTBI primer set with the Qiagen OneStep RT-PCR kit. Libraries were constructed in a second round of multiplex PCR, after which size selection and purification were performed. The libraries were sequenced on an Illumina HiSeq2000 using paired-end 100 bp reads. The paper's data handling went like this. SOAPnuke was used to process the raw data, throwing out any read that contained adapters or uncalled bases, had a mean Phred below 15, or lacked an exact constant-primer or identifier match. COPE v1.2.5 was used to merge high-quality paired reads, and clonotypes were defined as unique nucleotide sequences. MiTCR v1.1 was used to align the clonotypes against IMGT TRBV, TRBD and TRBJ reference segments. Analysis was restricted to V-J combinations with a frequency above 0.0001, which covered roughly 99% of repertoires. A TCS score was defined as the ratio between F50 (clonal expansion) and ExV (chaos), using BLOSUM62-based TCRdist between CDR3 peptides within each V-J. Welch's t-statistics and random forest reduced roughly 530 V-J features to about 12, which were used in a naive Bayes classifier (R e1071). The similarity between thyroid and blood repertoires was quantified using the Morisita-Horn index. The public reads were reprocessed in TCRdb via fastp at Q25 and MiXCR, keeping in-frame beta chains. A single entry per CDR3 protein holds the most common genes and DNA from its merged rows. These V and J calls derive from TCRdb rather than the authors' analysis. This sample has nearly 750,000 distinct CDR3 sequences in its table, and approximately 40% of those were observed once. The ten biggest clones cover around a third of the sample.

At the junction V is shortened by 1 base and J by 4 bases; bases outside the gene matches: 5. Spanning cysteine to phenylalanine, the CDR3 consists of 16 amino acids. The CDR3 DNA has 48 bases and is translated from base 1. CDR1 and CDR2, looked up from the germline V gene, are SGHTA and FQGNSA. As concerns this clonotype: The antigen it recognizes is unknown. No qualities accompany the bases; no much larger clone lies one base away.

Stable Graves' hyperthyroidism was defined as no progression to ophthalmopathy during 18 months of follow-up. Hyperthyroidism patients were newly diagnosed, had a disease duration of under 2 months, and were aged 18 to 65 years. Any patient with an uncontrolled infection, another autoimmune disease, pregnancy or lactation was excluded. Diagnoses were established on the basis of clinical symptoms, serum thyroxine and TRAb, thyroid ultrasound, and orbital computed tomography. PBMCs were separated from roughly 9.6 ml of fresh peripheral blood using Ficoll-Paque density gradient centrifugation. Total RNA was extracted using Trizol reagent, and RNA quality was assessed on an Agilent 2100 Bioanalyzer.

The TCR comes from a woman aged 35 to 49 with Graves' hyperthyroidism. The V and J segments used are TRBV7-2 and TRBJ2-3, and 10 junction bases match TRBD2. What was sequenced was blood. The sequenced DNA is TGTGCCAGCAGCTTAGTTCCTAGCGGGAGCCCAGATACGCAGTATTTT. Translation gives CASSLVPSGSPDTQYF. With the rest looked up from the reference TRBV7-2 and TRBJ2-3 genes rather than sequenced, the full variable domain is GAGVSQSPSNKVTEKGKDVELRCDPISGHTALYWYRQSLGQGLEFLIYFQGNSAPDKSGLPSDRFSAERTGGSVSTLTIQRTQQEDSAVYLCASSLVPSGSPDTQYFGPGTRLTVL.